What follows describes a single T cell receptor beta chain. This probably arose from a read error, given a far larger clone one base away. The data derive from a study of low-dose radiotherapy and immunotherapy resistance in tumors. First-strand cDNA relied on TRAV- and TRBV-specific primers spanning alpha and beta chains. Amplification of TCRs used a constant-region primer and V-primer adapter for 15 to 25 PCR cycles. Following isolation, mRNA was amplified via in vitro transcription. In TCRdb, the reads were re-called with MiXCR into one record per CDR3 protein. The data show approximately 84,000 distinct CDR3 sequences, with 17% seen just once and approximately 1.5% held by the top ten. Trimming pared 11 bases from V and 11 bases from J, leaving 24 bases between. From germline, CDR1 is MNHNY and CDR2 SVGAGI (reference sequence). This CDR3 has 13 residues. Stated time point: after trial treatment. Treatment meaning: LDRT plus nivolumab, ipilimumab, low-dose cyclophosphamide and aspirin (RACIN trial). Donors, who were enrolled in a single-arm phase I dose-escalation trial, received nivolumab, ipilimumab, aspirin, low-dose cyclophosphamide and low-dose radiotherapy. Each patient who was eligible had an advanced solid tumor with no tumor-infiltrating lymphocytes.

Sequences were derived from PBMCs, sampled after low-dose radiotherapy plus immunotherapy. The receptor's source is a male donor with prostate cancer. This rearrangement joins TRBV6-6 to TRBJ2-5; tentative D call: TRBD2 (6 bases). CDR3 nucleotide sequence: TGTGCCTCCCGGAGGGCGTCCTACAATGAGCAGTACTTC. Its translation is CASRRASYNEQYF.